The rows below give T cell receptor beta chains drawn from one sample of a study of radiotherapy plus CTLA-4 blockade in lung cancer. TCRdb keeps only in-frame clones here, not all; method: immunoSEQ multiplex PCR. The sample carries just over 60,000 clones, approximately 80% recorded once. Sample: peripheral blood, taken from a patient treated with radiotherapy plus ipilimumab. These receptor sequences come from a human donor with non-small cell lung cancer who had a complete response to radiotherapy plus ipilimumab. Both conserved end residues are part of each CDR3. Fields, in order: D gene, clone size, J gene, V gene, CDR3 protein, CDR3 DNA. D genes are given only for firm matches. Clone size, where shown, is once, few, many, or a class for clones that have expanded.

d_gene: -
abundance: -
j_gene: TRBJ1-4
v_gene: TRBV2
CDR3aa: CASRQRAGTNEKLFF
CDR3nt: TGTGCCAGCAGACAGCGGGCAGGGACTAATGAAAAACTGTTTTTT

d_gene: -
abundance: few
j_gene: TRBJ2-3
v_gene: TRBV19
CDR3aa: CASSRASTDTQYF
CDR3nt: TGTGCCAGTAGTAGAGCTAGCACAGATACGCAGTATTTT

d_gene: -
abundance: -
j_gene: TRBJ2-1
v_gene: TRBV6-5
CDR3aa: CASVLYWVGSNEQFF
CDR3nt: TGTGCCAGCGTTCTATATTGGGTTGGCAGCAATGAGCAGTTCTTC

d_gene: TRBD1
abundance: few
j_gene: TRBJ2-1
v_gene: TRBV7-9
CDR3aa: CASSQGTGGQDNEQFF
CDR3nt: TGTGCCAGCAGCCAAGGGACAGGGGGCCAGGACAATGAGCAGTTCTTC

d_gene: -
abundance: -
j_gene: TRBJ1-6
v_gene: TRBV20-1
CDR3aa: CSARGEGGLHF
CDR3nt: TGCAGTGCTAGAGGGGAGGGGGGCCTCCACTTT

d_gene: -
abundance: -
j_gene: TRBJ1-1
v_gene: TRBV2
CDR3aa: CASREGNRAHTEAFF
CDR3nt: TGTGCCAGCAGGGAGGGGAACAGGGCACACACTGAAGCTTTCTTT

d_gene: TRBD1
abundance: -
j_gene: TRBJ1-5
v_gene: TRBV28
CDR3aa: CASSPQTGGYQPQHF
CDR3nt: TGTGCCAGCAGTCCCCAGACAGGGGGCTATCAGCCCCAGCATTTT

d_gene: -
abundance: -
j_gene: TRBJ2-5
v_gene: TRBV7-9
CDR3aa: CASSLGRGYAIGTQYF
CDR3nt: TGTGCCAGCAGCTTAGGCAGGGGCTATGCCATAGGGACCCAGTACTTC

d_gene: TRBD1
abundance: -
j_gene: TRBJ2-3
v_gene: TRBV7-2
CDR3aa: CASSPRTGSETDTQYF
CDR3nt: TGTGCCAGCAGCCCCCGGACAGGGAGTGAGACAGATACGCAGTATTTT

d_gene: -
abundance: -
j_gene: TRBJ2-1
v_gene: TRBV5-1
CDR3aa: CASSSGQGNEQFF
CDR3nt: TGCGCCAGCAGTAGCGGCCAGGGCAATGAGCAGTTCTTC

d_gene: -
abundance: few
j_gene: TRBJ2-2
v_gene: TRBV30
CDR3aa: CAWRGGAGELFF
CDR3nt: TGTGCCTGGAGGGGGGGCGCCGGGGAGCTGTTTTTT

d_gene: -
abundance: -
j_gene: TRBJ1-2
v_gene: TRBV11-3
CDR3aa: CASSSRRASHGYTF
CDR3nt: TGTGCCAGCAGCTCCCGTCGGGCTTCGCATGGCTACACCTTC

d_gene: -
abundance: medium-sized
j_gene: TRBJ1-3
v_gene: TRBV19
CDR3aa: CASSGSSQVDTIYF
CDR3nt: TGTGCCAGTAGTGGTTCATCGCAGGTGGACACCATATATTTT

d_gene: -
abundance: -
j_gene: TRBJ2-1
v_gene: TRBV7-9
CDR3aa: CASSLVEGSNEQFF
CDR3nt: TGTGCCAGCAGCTTAGTTGAGGGGAGTAATGAGCAGTTCTTC

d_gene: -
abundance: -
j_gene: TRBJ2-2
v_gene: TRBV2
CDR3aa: CASSESRQGELFF
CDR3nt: TGTGCCAGCAGTGAATCCCGGCAGGGGGAGCTGTTTTTT

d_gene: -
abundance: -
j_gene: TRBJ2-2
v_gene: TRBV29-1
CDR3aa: CSVGPRSGELFF
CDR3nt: TGCAGCGTTGGTCCCCGTTCAGGGGAGCTGTTTTTT

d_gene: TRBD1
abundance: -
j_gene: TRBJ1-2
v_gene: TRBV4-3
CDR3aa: CASSRGQGLGYTF
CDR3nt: TGCGCCAGCAGCCGCGGACAGGGGCTTGGCTACACCTTC

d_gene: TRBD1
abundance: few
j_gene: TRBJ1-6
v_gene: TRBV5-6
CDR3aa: CASRLRTGDSNSPLHF
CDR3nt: TGTGCCAGCAGGCTCCGGACAGGGGACAGTAATTCACCCCTCCACTTT

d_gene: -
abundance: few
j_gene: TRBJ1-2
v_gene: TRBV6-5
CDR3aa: CASSLQGAEGYTF
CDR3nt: TGTGCCAGCAGCCTACAGGGAGCAGAAGGCTACACCTTC

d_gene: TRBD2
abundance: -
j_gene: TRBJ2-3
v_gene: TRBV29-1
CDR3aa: CSVRQTKGLAGATDTQYF
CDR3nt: TGCAGCGTTCGGCAAACCAAAGGACTAGCGGGAGCGACAGATACGCAGTATTTT

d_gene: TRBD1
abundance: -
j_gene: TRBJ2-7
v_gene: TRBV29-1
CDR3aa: CSVPGQGTYEQYF
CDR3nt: TGCAGCGTGCCGGGACAGGGTACCTACGAGCAGTACTTC

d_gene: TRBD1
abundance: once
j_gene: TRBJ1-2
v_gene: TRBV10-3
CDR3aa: CAISGKDRGSNYGYTF
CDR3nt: TGTGCCATCAGTGGGAAGGACAGGGGCTCCAACTATGGCTACACCTTC

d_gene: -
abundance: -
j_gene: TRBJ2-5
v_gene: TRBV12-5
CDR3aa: CASGSGGGETQYF
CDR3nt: TGTGCTAGTGGTTCGGGCGGTGGAGAGACCCAGTACTTC

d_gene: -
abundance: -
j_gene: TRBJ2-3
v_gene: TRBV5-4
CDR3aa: CASSSRQEPDTQYF
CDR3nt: TGTGCCAGCAGCTCTAGACAGGAACCAGATACGCAGTATTTT

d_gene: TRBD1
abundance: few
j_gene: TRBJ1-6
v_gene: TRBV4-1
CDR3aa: CASSQDWRGQGDSPLHF
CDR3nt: TGCGCCAGCAGCCAAGATTGGAGGGGGCAGGGGGACTCACCCCTCCACTTT

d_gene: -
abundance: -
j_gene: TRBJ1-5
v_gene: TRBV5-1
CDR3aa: CASRRDEEINQPQHF
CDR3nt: TGCGCCAGCAGGAGGGACGAAGAAATCAATCAGCCCCAGCATTTT

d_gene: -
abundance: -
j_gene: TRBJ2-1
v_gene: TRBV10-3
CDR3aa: CAISERTASYNEQFF
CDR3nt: TGTGCCATCAGTGAGCGGACAGCCTCCTACAATGAGCAGTTCTTC

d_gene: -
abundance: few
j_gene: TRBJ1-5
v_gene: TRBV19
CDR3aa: CASSMYGYSNQPQHF
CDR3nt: TGTGCCAGTAGTATGTACGGATATAGCAATCAGCCCCAGCATTTT

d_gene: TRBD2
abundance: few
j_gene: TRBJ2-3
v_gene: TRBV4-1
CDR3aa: CASSQSPGTSGGHTQYF
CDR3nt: TGCGCCAGCAGCCAAAGCCCCGGGACTAGCGGGGGCCATACGCAGTATTTT

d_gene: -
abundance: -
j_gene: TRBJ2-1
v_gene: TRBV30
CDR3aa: CAWSAFQMVGELNNEQFF
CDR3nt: TGTGCCTGGAGCGCTTTCCAGATGGTGGGGGAGCTCAACAATGAGCAGTTCTTC

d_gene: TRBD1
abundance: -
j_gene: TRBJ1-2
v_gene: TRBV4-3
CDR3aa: CASSQARDRGGYGYTF
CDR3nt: TGCGCCAGCAGCCAAGCCCGGGACAGGGGTGGCTATGGCTACACCTTC

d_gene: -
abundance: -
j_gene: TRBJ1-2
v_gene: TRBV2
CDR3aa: CASSETPDGYTF
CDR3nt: TGTGCCAGCAGTGAAACCCCCGATGGCTACACCTTC

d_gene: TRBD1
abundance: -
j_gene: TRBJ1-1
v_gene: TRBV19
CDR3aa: CASSIPRTGGNTEAFF
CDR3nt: TGTGCCAGTAGTATACCAAGGACAGGGGGGAACACTGAAGCTTTCTTT

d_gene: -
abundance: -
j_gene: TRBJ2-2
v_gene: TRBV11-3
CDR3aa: CASSLVEANTGELFF
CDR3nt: TGTGCCAGCAGCTTAGTGGAAGCGAACACCGGGGAGCTGTTTTTT

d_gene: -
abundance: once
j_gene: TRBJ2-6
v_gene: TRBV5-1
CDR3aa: CASSLASGSGANVLTF
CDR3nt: TGCGCCAGCAGCTTGGCCTCTGGCTCTGGGGCCAACGTCCTGACTTTC

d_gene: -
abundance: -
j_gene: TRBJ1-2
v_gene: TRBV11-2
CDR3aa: CASSWGPNYGYTF
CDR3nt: TGTGCCAGCAGCTGGGGACCTAACTATGGCTACACCTTC

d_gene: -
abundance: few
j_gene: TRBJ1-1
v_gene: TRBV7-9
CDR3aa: CASSLSNSGATEAFF
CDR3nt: TGTGCCAGCAGCTTGAGCAATTCAGGGGCCACTGAAGCTTTCTTT

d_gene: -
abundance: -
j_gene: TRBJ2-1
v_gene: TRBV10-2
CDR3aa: CASSESLRMGTGSYNEQFF
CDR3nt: TGCGCCAGCAGTGAGTCCTTACGAATGGGGACTGGCTCCTACAATGAGCAGTTCTTC

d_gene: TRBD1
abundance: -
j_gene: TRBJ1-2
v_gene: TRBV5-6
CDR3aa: CASSGTGEGGYTF
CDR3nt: TGTGCCAGCAGCGGGACAGGGGAGGGTGGCTACACCTTC

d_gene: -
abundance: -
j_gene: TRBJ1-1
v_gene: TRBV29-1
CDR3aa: CSVGRVIGAFF
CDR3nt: TGCAGCGTTGGCAGGGTGATTGGAGCTTTCTTT

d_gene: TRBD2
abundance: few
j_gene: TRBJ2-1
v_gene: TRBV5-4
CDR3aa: CASSLPSGGAEYGNEQFF
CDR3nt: TGTGCCAGCAGCTTGCCTAGCGGGGGGGCTGAGTACGGAAATGAGCAGTTCTTC

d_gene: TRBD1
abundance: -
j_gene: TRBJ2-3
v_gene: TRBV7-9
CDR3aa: CASSPPPGQAKGDTQYF
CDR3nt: TGTGCCAGCAGCCCCCCGCCGGGACAGGCAAAGGGAGATACGCAGTATTTT

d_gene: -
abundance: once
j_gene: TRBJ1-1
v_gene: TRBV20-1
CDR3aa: CSARGNTEAFF
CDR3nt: TGCAGTGCTAGAGGGAACACTGAAGCTTTCTTT

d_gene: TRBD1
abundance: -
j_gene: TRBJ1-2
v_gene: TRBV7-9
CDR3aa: CASSWDSPRDYGYTF
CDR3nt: TGTGCCAGCAGCTGGGACAGCCCTAGAGACTATGGCTACACCTTC

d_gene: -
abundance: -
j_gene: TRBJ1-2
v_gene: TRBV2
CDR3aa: CAKGQTLVYGYTF
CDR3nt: TGTGCCAAAGGACAGACCCTCGTCTATGGCTACACCTTC

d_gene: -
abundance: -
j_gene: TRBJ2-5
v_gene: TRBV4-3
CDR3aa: CASSQGGAFQETQYF
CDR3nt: TGCGCCAGCAGCCAAGGGGGGGCCTTCCAAGAGACCCAGTACTTC

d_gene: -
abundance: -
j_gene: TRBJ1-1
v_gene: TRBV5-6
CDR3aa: CASSLAVNTEAFF
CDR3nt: TGTGCCAGCAGCTTGGCTGTGAACACTGAAGCTTTCTTT

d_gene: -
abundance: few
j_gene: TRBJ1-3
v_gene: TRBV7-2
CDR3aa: CASSRGFSGNTIYF
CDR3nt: TGTGCCAGCAGCCGAGGCTTCTCTGGAAACACCATATATTTT

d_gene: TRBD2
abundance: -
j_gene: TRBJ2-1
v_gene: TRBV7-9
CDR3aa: CASSLMELAFSNDEQFF
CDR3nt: TGTGCCAGCAGCTTAATGGAACTAGCGTTCTCCAACGATGAGCAGTTCTTC

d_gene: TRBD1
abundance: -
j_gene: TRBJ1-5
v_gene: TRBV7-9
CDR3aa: CASSTSTGGVWHF
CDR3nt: TGTGCCAGCAGCACTTCCACAGGGGGCGTTTGGCATTTT

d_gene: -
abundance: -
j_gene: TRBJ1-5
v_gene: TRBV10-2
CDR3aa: CASSEQQQPQHF
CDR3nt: TGCGCCAGCAGTGAGCAACAGCAGCCCCAGCATTTT

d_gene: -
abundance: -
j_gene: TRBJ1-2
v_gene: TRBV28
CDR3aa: CASSLSGAHGYTF
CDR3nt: TGTGCCAGCAGTTTGTCAGGGGCCCATGGCTACACCTTC

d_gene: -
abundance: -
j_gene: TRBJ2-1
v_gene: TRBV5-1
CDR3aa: CASSPTLSSYNEQFF
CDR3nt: TGCGCCAGCAGCCCCACACTGAGCTCCTACAATGAGCAGTTCTTC